The clone carrying this TCR beta chain occurred a few times. Its antigen remains unidentified. Method: immunoSEQ multiplex PCR; TCRdb's copy keeps in-frame clones and lacks some. The sample includes tens of thousands of clones, 85% to 90% of them seen just once. The data were obtained in a study of OX40 agonist ivuxolimab in advanced cancers. Study outcomes and limitations: At doses 0.1 to 3.0 mg/kg, CD4+ and CD8+ clones expanded.

CDR3 length: 18 amino acids. Germline V gene sequence: CDR1 MDHEN, CDR2 SYDVKM. Trimming took off 5 bases at V and 1 base at J, with 21 bases between the two ends. The input for sequencing was CD4+ or CD8+ T cells sorted from blood, taken in a trial of the OX40 agonist ivuxolimab. The sequence derives from an adult with an advanced solid tumor such as melanoma, head and neck, liver or kidney cancer. This rearrangement joins TRBV28 to TRBJ1-5; TRBD1 is a possible D gene (6 bases). CDR3 sequence (DNA): TGTGCCAGCAGTGCCCTCTTAGACAGGATGAGGAGCAATCAGCCCCAGCATTTT. This encodes CASSALLDRMRSNQPQHF.